This T cell receptor (beta chain) was recovered during a study of CD8 T cells in Susac syndrome. Trimming shortened V by 5 bases and J by 7 bases, and 16 bases separated the two germline ends. Germline CDR1 and CDR2: SGHRS and YFSETQ. This CDR3 has 15 residues. With random hexamers, reverse transcription was performed on roughly 0.45 to 1 ug of RNA. MiXCR was run by TCRdb on the immunoSEQ multiplex PCR reads, yielding one entry per CDR3 protein. The data show hundreds of thousands of distinct CDR3 sequences, 95% seen once. This chain links TRBV5-1 with TRBJ1-6, with TRBD1 as a possible D gene (6 bases). This TCR was sampled from a human donor with multiple sclerosis. The specimen sequenced was CD4+ T cells from PBMCs. The CDR3, as DNA: TGCGCCAGCAGTTCCGGAAGGGGGGAGAATTCACCCCTCCACTTT. Its translation is CASSSGRGENSPLHF.